The 15 T cell receptor beta chains below were found in one sample sequenced in a study of a mutant IDH1 vaccine in newly diagnosed glioma. Their antigen targets remain unknown. Clones were sequenced by immunoSEQ multiplex PCR, and TCRdb holds only the in-frame ones, with some missing. The sample has 77,000 or so clones; about 81% are singletons. Time point in this sample: week 47, end of study. The content of each vaccine dose was 300 ug of mutant IDH1 20-mer peptide, and topical imiquimod accompanied it. The input for sequencing was PBMCs, taken from a glioma patient whose treatment included an IDH1 peptide vaccine. The receptor source for this set is a man in his forties with glioma.

The DNA for the CDR3 is TGTGCCAGCAGTGACAGAGGCAGTACTAACTATGGCTACACCTTC. It yields the protein CASSDRGSTNYGYTF. The chain is built from TRBV6-1 and TRBJ1-2; D call uncertain. Germline CDR1 MNHNS, CDR2 SASEGT. The CDR3 has 15 amino acids. V lost 3 bases and J lost 0, with 11 bases in between.

This chain joins TRBV7-2 and TRBJ2-3, with 7 bases matching TRBD2. Losses at the gene ends were 4 bases for V and 2 bases for J; bases not matched to a gene: 9. The CDR3 has 16 residues. CDR1 is SGHTA, CDR2 FQGNSA, per germline. CDR3 coding DNA: TGTGCCAGCAGCTGGGGACCTAGCGGTTCCACAGATACGCAGTATTTT. Its protein is CASSWGPSGSTDTQYF.

The DNA of the CDR3 is TGCGCCAGCAGCCAAGATGTGGGACAGGGTTACAATGAGCAGTTCTTC. Its translation is CASSQDVGQGYNEQFF. The rearrangement joins TRBV4-3 to TRBJ2-1, with 9 positions matching TRBD1. CDR1 LGHNA and CDR2 YSLEER come from the germline V gene. V trimming: 0 bases; J trimming: 4 bases; junction bases outside the gene matches: 4. The CDR3 extends over 16 amino acids.

V and J are TRBV6-4 and TRBJ2-1; D may be TRBD2 (5 bases). This CDR3 has 15 amino acids. The ends were cut back, 5 bases at V and 2 bases at J, with 13 bases in the middle. CDR1 MRHNA and CDR2 SNTAGT come from the germline V gene. The DNA of the CDR3 is TGTGCCAGCAGTACGGTCGGGGAAGCCTACAATGAGCAGTTCTTC. Residues: CASSTVGEAYNEQFF.

V and J are TRBV6-1 and TRBJ2-1; 10 bases map to TRBD2. CDR3 length: 18 amino acids. With 1 base clipped from V and 0 bases from J, the junction kept 6 bases outside the gene matches. Germline values: CDR1 MNHNS, CDR2 SASEGT. The chain's CDR3 is CASSEGTSGWSSYNEQFF. The CDR3 DNA sequence: TGTGCCAGCAGTGAAGGGACTAGCGGTTGGAGCTCCTACAATGAGCAGTTCTTC.

The chain links TRBV18 to TRBJ2-1; the D is unclear. Trimming pared 4 bases from V and 0 bases from J, leaving 16 bases between. Germline CDR1 is KGHSH and CDR2 is LQKENI. This CDR3 has 17 amino acids. The chain's CDR3 is CASSQNAGRSSYNEQFF. The CDR3 bases are TGTGCCAGCTCACAGAACGCCGGGCGAAGCTCCTACAATGAGCAGTTCTTC.

A few counts support this clone. This specimen includes other DNA sequences encoding the same CDR3. The CDR3 DNA reads as TGTGCCAGCAGCTTATCATACGAGCAGTACTTC. It is translated as CASSLSYEQYF. This rearrangement joins TRBV7-2 to TRBJ2-7; D call uncertain. The CDR3 runs 11 residues. V gave up 2 bases and J gave up 4 bases, with 3 bases separating them. Germline V gene sequence: CDR1 SGHTA, CDR2 FQGNSA. Full variable domain (remainder filled in from reference TRBV7-2 and TRBJ2-7): GAGVSQSPSNKVTEKGKDVELRCDPISGHTALYWYRQSLGQGLEFLIYFQGNSAPDKSGLPSDRFSAERTGGSVSTLTIQRTQQEDSAVYLCASSLSYEQYFGPGTRLTVT.

J is TRBJ2-7 and V is TRBV28; a weak D match, TRBD2 (5 bases). Trimming took off 7 bases at V and 3 bases at J, with 19 bases between the two ends. This CDR3 is built from 15 residues. CDR1 is MDHEN, CDR2 SYDVKM, per germline. CDR3 DNA sequence: TGTGCCAGCAACGCTAACAGCGGCAACCTCTACGAGCAGTACTTC. Protein sequence: CASNANSGNLYEQYF. Filled out from reference TRBV28 and TRBJ2-7, the complete variable domain reads DVKVTQSSRYLVKRTGEKVFLECVQDMDHENMFWYRQDPGLGLRLIYFSYDVKMKEKGDIPEGYSVSREKKERFSLILESASTNQTSMYLCASNANSGNLYEQYFGPGTRLTVT.

The chain links TRBV29-1 to TRBJ2-3, with D maybe TRBD2 (5 bases). CDR1 SQVTM and CDR2 ANQGSEA come from the germline V gene. The germline V and J ends were trimmed by 7 bases and 1 base, with 12 bases remaining between them. The CDR3 has 13 amino acids. This CDR3 reads CSAFFGGTDTQYF. CDR3 DNA sequence: TGCAGCGCCTTTTTCGGGGGCACAGATACGCAGTATTTT.

This clone occurred once. V and J are TRBV7-2 and TRBJ2-1; 10 bases map to TRBD2. Losses at the gene ends were 2 bases for V and 2 bases for J; bases not matched to a gene: 0. Germline CDR1 reads SGHTA; CDR2 reads FQGNSA. This CDR3 contains 15 residues. CDR3 amino acids: CASSLSGGAYNEQFF. CDR3 nucleotide sequence: TGTGCCAGCAGCTTAAGCGGGGGGGCCTACAATGAGCAGTTCTTC.

The V and J genes are TRBV2 and TRBJ1-2; 7 positions agree with TRBD1. The V segment lost 8 bases and the J segment 3 bases; nucleotides outside the gene matches: 9. CDR1 and CDR2 (germline): SNHLY, FYNNEI. There are 14 residues in the CDR3. CDR3 coding DNA: TGTGCCAGCGGTACGGACAGGCAACACTATGGCTACACCTTC. It encodes CASGTDRQHYGYTF.

The genes are TRBV18 and TRBJ2-3; TRBD2 might be the D (6 bases). Germline V gene lookup returns CDR1 KGHSH and CDR2 LQKENI. CDR3 length equals 16 residues. Trimming took 2 bases from V and 1 from J, leaving 13 bases between them. CDR3 amino acids: CASSPGGERGTDTQYF. The CDR3 nucleotides read TGTGCCAGCTCACCAGGAGGGGAGCGGGGCACAGATACGCAGTATTTT.

The chain has TRBV5-6 and TRBJ2-7, with D tentatively TRBD1 (5 bases). Germline lookup yields CDR1 SGHDT and CDR2 YYEEEE. This CDR3 region has 13 residues. V was pared by 0 bases and J by 3 bases, with 7 bases between. The CDR3 DNA reads TGTGCCAGCAGCTTGGACAGGAGCTACGAGCAGTACTTC. Its translation: CASSLDRSYEQYF.

The rearrangement joins TRBV11-2 to TRBJ1-2; TRBD1 aligns across 10 bases. V shed 5 bases, J shed 6 bases, and the junction held 6 bases outside the gene matches. The CDR3 length is 14 residues. CDR1 and CDR2 (germline): SGHAT, FQNNGV. The CDR3 protein is CASSLDRGLNGYTF. The DNA of the CDR3 is TGTGCCAGCAGCCTCGACAGGGGGCTCAATGGCTACACCTTC.

This sequence joins TRBV5-1 and TRBJ2-1; TRBD2 is a possible D gene (5 bases). The germline V and J ends were trimmed by 0 bases and 4 bases, with 8 bases remaining between them. Germline lookup yields CDR1 SGHRS and CDR2 YFSETQ. This CDR3 spans 14 amino acids. CDR3 sequence: CASSLDRGYNEQFF. The CDR3 DNA follows: TGCGCCAGCAGCTTGGACAGAGGGTACAATGAGCAGTTCTTC.